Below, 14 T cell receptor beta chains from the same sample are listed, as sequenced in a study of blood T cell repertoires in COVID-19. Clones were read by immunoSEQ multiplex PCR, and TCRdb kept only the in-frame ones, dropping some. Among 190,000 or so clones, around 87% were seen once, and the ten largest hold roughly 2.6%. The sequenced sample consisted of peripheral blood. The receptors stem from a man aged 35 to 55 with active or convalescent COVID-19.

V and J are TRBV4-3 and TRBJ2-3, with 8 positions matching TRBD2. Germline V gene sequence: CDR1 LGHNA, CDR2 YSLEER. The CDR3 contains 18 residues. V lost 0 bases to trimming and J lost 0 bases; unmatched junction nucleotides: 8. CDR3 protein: CASSQDNGGGISTDTQYF. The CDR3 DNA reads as TGCGCCAGCAGCCAAGATAACGGCGGGGGGATTAGCACAGATACGCAGTATTTT.

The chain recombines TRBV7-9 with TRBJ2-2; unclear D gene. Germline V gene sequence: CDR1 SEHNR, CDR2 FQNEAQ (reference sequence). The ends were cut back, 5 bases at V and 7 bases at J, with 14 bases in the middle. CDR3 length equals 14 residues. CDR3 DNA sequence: TGTGCCAGCAGCCCACTACCGAGAGGCGGGGAGCTGTTTTTT. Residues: CASSPLPRGGELFF.

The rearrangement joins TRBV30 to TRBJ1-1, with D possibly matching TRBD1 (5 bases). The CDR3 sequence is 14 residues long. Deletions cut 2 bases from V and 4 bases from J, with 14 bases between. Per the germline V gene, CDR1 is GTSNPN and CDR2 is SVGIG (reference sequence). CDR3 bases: TGTGCCTGGAGTCGACGGGGGATCGGCACTGAAGCTTTCTTT. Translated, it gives CAWSRRGIGTEAFF.

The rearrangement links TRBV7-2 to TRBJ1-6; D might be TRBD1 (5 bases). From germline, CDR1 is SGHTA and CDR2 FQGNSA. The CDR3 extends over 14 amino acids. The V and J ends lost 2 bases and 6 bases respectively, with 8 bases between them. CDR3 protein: CASSLNRFNSPLHF. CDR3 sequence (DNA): TGTGCCAGCAGCTTAAACAGGTTTAATTCACCCCTCCACTTT.

CDR3 in DNA: TGTGCCAGCAGCGTAGTCACAGGAGACACCGGGGAGCTGTTTTTT. Translating it yields CASSVVTGDTGELFF. V is TRBV9 and J is TRBJ2-2, with a weak D call TRBD1 (5 bases). V lost 0 bases to trimming and J lost 3 bases, with 9 bases between them. The CDR3 is 15 amino acids. CDR1 and CDR2 from the germline V gene are SGDLS and YYNGEE.

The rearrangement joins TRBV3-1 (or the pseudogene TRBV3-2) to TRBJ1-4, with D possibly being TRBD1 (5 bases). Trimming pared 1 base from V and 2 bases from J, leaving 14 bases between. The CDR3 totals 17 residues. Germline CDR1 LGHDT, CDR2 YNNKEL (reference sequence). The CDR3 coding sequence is TGTGCCAGCAGCCAAGTTGGGAGGGGTCCCACTAATGAAAAACTGTTTTTT. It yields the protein CASSQVGRGPTNEKLFF.

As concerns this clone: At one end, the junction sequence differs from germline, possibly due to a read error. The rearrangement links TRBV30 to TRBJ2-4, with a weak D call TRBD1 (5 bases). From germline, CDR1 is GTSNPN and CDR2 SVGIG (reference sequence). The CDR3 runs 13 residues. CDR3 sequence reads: CASGNRATNIQYF. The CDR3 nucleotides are TGTGCCTCAGGGAACCGGGCCACAAACATTCAGTACTTC.

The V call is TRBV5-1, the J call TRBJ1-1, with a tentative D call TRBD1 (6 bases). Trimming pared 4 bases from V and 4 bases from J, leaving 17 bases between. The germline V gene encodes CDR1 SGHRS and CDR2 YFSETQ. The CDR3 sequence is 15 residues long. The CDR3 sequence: CASSNGKGVATEAFF. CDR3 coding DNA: TGCGCCAGCAGCAACGGTAAGGGGGTGGCCACTGAAGCTTTCTTT.

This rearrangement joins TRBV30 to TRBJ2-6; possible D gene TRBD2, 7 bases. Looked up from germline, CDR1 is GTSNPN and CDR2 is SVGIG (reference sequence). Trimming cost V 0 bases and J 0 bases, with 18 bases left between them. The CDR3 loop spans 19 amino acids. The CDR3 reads CAWSVPWGGLRSGANVLTF. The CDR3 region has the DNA TGTGCCTGGAGTGTTCCATGGGGGGGGCTGCGCTCTGGGGCCAACGTCCTGACTTTC.

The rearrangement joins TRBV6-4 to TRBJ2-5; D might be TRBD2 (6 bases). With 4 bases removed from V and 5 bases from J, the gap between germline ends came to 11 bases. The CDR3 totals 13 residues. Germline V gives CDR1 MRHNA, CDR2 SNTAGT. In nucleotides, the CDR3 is TGTGCCAGCAGTGTAAGGGCGGGGGAGACCCAGTACTTC. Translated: CASSVRAGETQYF.

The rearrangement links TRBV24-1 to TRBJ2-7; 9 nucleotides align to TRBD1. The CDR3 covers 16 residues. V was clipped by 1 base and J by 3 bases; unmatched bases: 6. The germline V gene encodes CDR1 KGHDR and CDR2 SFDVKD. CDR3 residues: CATSDFSDRGFYEQYF. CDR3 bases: TGTGCCACCAGTGATTTCTCGGACAGGGGATTCTACGAGCAGTACTTC.

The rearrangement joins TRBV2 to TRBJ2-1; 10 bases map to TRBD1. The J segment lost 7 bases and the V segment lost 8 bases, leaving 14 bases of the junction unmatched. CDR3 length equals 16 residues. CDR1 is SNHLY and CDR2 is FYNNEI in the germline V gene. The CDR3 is CASAVGTGTGVNEQFF. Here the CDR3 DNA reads TGTGCCAGCGCTGTGGGGACCGGGACAGGGGTGAATGAGCAGTTCTTC.

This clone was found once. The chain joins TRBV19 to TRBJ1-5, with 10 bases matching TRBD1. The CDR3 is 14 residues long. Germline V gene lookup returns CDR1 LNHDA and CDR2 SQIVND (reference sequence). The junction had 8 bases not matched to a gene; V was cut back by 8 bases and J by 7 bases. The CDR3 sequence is CASGEGQGLQPQHF. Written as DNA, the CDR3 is TGTGCCAGTGGCGAGGGACAGGGGCTACAGCCCCAGCATTTT. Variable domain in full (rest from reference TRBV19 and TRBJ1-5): DGGITQSPKYLFRKEGQNVTLSCEQNLNHDAMYWYRQDPGQGLRLIYYSQIVNDFQKGDIAEGYSVSREKKESFPLTVTSAQKNPTAFYLCASGEGQGLQPQHFGDGTRLSIL.

The DNA of the CDR3 is TGTGCCAGCAGCCCGGGACATCTGAACACTGAAGCTTTCTTT. This codes for CASSPGHLNTEAFF. This chain joins TRBV9 and TRBJ1-1; TRBD1 is a possible D gene (6 bases). The germline V gene has CDR1 SGDLS and CDR2 YYNGEE. CDR3 length: 14 residues. Trimming took off 4 bases at V and 0 bases at J, with 10 bases between the two ends.